Listed below are T cell receptor beta chains from one sample, sequenced in a study of shared clonotypes between healthy human individuals. Some clones are missing from TCRdb's copy, which holds only in-frame ones; the method was immunoSEQ multiplex PCR. The top ten clones hold about 0.06% of a sample with some 580,000 clones, around 97% of them seen once. The source material was naive CD4+ T cells sorted from blood. These receptors all stem from a woman younger than 45 in good health. The CDR3 runs from the conserved cysteine through the conserved F or W. Each record gives: D gene, clone size, V gene, J gene, CDR3 DNA, CDR3 protein. A D gene is named only where the DNA matches it firmly. Some rows mark clone size as missing; the rest say once, few, many or name a class of expanded clone.

-	-	TRBV5-1	TRBJ2-2	TGCGCCAGCAGCCACCACGACACATTCACCGGGGAGCTGTTTTTT	CASSHHDTFTGELFF
-	once	TRBV19	TRBJ1-2	TGTGCCAGTAGTGGTACTGGACAGTACCGAAGTGGCTACACCTTC	CASSGTGQYRSGYTF
-	once	TRBV5-5	TRBJ2-2	TGTGCCAGCAGCCCGGGACCCTCGAGGACCGGGGAGCTGTTTTTT	CASSPGPSRTGELFF
-	once	TRBV5-1	TRBJ2-7	TGCGCCAGCAGCACGGAGAAATACTACGAGCAGTACTTC	CASSTEKYYEQYF
-	-	TRBV2	TRBJ1-2	TGTGCCAGCAGTGAACAGGGAGGGGCTGGCTACACCTTC	CASSEQGGAGYTF
TRBD2	-	TRBV11-2	TRBJ2-3	TGTGCCAGCAGCTTAAGTGCTAGCGGGAGGGATACGCAGTATTTT	CASSLSASGRDTQYF
TRBD2	-	TRBV5-3	TRBJ2-2	TGTGCCAGAGGGCTAGCGGAGAGGAACACCGGGGAGCTGTTTTTT	CARGLAERNTGELFF
TRBD2	-	TRBV28	TRBJ2-1	TGTGCCAGCAGTCATACTAGCGGGAGGGATTCCTACAATGAGCAGTTCTTC	CASSHTSGRDSYNEQFF
-	-	TRBV19	TRBJ2-5	TGTGCCGCCTCAGACAGAAAAGAGACCCAGTACTTC	CAASDRKETQYF
TRBD1	-	TRBV6-1	TRBJ1-4	TGTGCCAGCAGTGTAAACAGGGGTGTGGGTGAAAAACTGTTTTTT	CASSVNRGVGEKLFF
-	-	TRBV6-6	TRBJ2-7	TGTGCCAGCAACGAACGTCCGGGAAAATACGAGCAGTACTTC	CASNERPGKYEQYF
-	-	TRBV5-1	TRBJ1-4	TGCGCCAGCAGCTTGATCCCTGCGGGGGAAAAACTGTTTTTT	CASSLIPAGEKLFF
TRBD1	-	TRBV28	TRBJ1-2	TGTGCAGCGAGAGGGACAGGGCGTCTCTATGGCTACACCTTC	CAARGTGRLYGYTF
TRBD1	-	TRBV28	TRBJ2-7	TGTGCCAGCCCTCCCGGGACAGGGGGTTCCTACGAGCAGTACTTC	CASPPGTGGSYEQYF
-	-	TRBV7-7	TRBJ2-6	TGTGCCAGCAGCTCAGATTCTTCTGGGGCCAACGTCCTGACTTTC	CASSSDSSGANVLTF
-	once	TRBV15	TRBJ2-7	TGTGCCACCAGCAGCAAATCAGCCTACGAGCAGTACTTC	CATSSKSAYEQYF
-	-	TRBV6-5	TRBJ1-1	TGTGCCAGCAAGTCTGGTCAAAGACTGAACACTGAAGCTTTCTTT	CASKSGQRLNTEAFF
-	-	TRBV5-1	TRBJ2-5	TGCGCCAGCAGCCCCGCGGGACAGATAGAAGAGACCCAGTACTTC	CASSPAGQIEETQYF
-	-	TRBV6-5	TRBJ2-2	TGTGCCAGCAGTTATTTACCCGGGGAGCTGTTTTTT	CASSYLPGELFF
-	-	TRBV28	TRBJ1-2	TGTGCAAGCAGCCTTGCTAACTATGGCTACACCTTC	CASSLANYGYTF
-	-	TRBV5-6	TRBJ1-4	TGTGCCAGCAGCTTGGGCGCGACTAATGAAAAACTGTTTTTT	CASSLGATNEKLFF
-	-	TRBV18	TRBJ1-3	TGTGCCAGCTCACTCCGGGTGAGCTCTGGAAACACCATATATTTT	CASSLRVSSGNTIYF
TRBD1	-	TRBV14	TRBJ2-2	TGTGCCAGCAGCCAAGATCCCCAGGGGGCCTCAACCGGGGAGCTGTTTTTT	CASSQDPQGASTGELFF
-	-	TRBV7-2	TRBJ2-1	TGTGCCAGCAGCCTAAGCCTCCGCAATGAGCAGTTCTTC	CASSLSLRNEQFF
-	once	TRBV5-1	TRBJ2-7	TGCGCCAGCGGGCCAGGACTCTACGAGCAGTACTTC	CASGPGLYEQYF
-	-	TRBV28	TRBJ1-5	TGTGCCAGCAAGAACCCTGCGATTTATCAGCCCCAGCATTTT	CASKNPAIYQPQHF
TRBD1	-	TRBV9	TRBJ2-4	TGTGCCAGCAGCGTAGAGGAGACAGGGTTCGTCAAAAACATTCAGTACTTC	CASSVEETGFVKNIQYF
TRBD1	once	TRBV19	TRBJ1-4	TGTGCCAGTAGTATCGGACAGGGGAGCCTTAATGAAAAACTGTTTTTT	CASSIGQGSLNEKLFF
-	-	TRBV28	TRBJ2-7	TGTGCCAGCAGTTTGTCGGACTACTCCTCCTACGAGCAGTACTTC	CASSLSDYSSYEQYF
-	once	TRBV28	TRBJ1-1	TGTGCCAGCAGTTTAGAGTTTCCTGAAGCTTTCTTT	CASSLEFPEAFF
-	-	TRBV5-1	TRBJ2-2	TGCGCCAGCAGCTTGGACCGCCAGGGTAACACCGGGGAGCTGTTTTTT	CASSLDRQGNTGELFF
TRBD2	-	TRBV28	TRBJ2-7	TGTGCCAGCAGCGATCCTAGCGGAACCTCCTACGAGCAGTACTTC	CASSDPSGTSYEQYF
TRBD2	-	TRBV15	TRBJ2-1	TGTGCCACCAGCCTAGCGGAGCCCTACAATGAGCAGTTCTTC	CATSLAEPYNEQFF
-	-	TRBV9	TRBJ1-1	TGTGCCAGCAGCGTAGGAAGTGGTGGCACTGAAGCTTTCTTT	CASSVGSGGTEAFF
-	-	TRBV13	TRBJ2-3	TGTGCCAGCAGCGCGCGACGCACAGATACGCAGTATTTT	CASSARRTDTQYF
TRBD1	-	TRBV4-1	TRBJ2-2	TGCGCCAGCAGCCAAAGATTCAGGGGGCAAGGAACCGGGGAGCTGTTTTTT	CASSQRFRGQGTGELFF
-	-	TRBV5-1	TRBJ2-7	TGCGCCAGCAGCTTGGGGGTCTACGAGCAGTACTTC	CASSLGVYEQYF
-	-	TRBV19	TRBJ2-1	TGTGCCAGTAGTATAGATGGTGGTTCCTACAATGAGCAGTTCTTC	CASSIDGGSYNEQFF
TRBD1	-	TRBV5-8	TRBJ1-1	TGTGCCAGCAGCGCCGGGGACAGGGGTCGGTCTGAAGCTTTCTTT	CASSAGDRGRSEAFF
-	-	TRBV7-2	TRBJ1-2	TGTGCCAGCAGCATCAACAGGGATGGTGGCTACACCTTC	CASSINRDGGYTF
-	-	TRBV5-4	TRBJ2-7	TGTGCCAGCAGCACCCCCACGGACAGCTTCTACGAGCAGTACTTC	CASSTPTDSFYEQYF
TRBD1	-	TRBV5-1	TRBJ2-3	TGCGCCAGCAGCTTAGACAGGGCGATAGATACGCAGTATTTT	CASSLDRAIDTQYF
TRBD1	-	TRBV6-5	TRBJ2-7	TGTGCCAGCAGTTACTCTCTGGACAGGGGGGCCTACGAGCAGTACTTC	CASSYSLDRGAYEQYF
TRBD2	-	TRBV5-1	TRBJ2-5	TGCGCCAGCAGCCCAAGCGGGACGCGAGAGACCCAGTACTTC	CASSPSGTRETQYF
-	-	TRBV4-1	TRBJ2-2	TGCGCCAGCAGCCAGGGGGAGGACACCGGGGAGCTGTTTTTT	CASSQGEDTGELFF
-	once	TRBV7-2	TRBJ2-3	TGTGCCAGCAGTCTCGCAGATACGCAGTATTTT	CASSLADTQYF
-	-	TRBV10-1	TRBJ2-2	TGCGCCAGCAGTGAGTATGGGAGAAACACCGGGGAGCTGTTTTTT	CASSEYGRNTGELFF
-	-	TRBV5-5	TRBJ2-7	TGTGCCAGCAGTCCTAGAATAGCGGAGCCCTACGAGCAGTACTTC	CASSPRIAEPYEQYF
-	-	TRBV29-1	TRBJ2-3	TGCAGCGTGAGGACAGACACAGATACGCAGTATTTT	CSVRTDTDTQYF
-	-	TRBV6-5	TRBJ2-7	TGTGCCAGCAGCCGCAAAGGGGACTACGAGCAGTACTTC	CASSRKGDYEQYF
-	-	TRBV10-2	TRBJ2-7	TGCGCCAGCAGTGAGTTTACCGCCTCCTACGAGCAGTACTTC	CASSEFTASYEQYF
-	-	TRBV5-1	TRBJ2-2	TGCGCCAGCAGCTTATTCACTTCGAACACCGGGGAGCTGTTTTTT	CASSLFTSNTGELFF
TRBD2	-	TRBV5-4	TRBJ2-1	TGTGCCAGCAGCACGGGACTAGCGGGATACGGTGAGCAGTTCTTC	CASSTGLAGYGEQFF
-	-	TRBV28	TRBJ1-1	TGTGCCAGCAGTTCCGTGCACGGACGGACAGAAGATTGGGCCATGAACACTGAAGCTTTCTTT	CASSSVHGRTEDWAMNTEAFF
-	once	TRBV28	TRBJ1-1	TGTGCCAGCACGAGGGAACTGAGGAACACTGAAGCTTTCTTT	CASTRELRNTEAFF
-	once	TRBV5-8	TRBJ1-2	TGTGCCAGCATCCGAAAGGCCGGGCCTAACTATGGCTACACCTTC	CASIRKAGPNYGYTF
-	once	TRBV13	TRBJ2-7	TGTGCCAGCAGCACTATAAAACAGGGAACGACCTACGAGCAGTACTTC	CASSTIKQGTTYEQYF
TRBD2	-	TRBV6-4	TRBJ2-2	TGTGCCAGCAGTGGGACTAGCGGGACCGGGGAGCTGTTTTTT	CASSGTSGTGELFF
-	-	TRBV4-1	TRBJ1-5	TGCGCCAGCAGCCAAGATGATAAGTGGACTAGCAATCAGCCCCAGCATTTT	CASSQDDKWTSNQPQHF